This T cell receptor beta chain was recorded in a study of T cells in Graves' hyperthyroidism and ophthalmopathy. TCR beta CDR3 region amplification was performed from RNA transcripts. Using the HTBI primer set, a first-round RT-PCR was run on the TCR CDR3. TCRdb passed the multiplex PCR reads through MiXCR, listing each CDR3 protein once. The sample contains around 210,000 distinct CDR3 sequences, roughly 17% of which appear only once. This clonotype was observed a handful of times. Per the germline V gene, CDR1 is KGHDR and CDR2 is SFDVKD. With 6 bases removed from V and 0 bases from J, the gap between germline ends came to 17 bases. The CDR3 consists of 18 residues.

This TCR came from a woman in her forties or fifties with Graves' hyperthyroidism. The sequenced material came from blood. V is TRBV24-1 and J is TRBJ1-6; D gene uncertain. The CDR3 loop is CATSTAGTLSSYNSPLHF. As DNA, the CDR3 is TGTGCCACCAGTACCGCGGGAACCCTTAGCTCCTATAATTCACCCCTCCACTTT.